These 8 T cell receptor beta chains share one sample of origin, sequenced in a study of T-cell reconstitution after alpha-beta-depleted transplantation in children. Using unique molecular identifiers, the investigators prepared the TCRbeta library. One entry per CDR3 protein results from TCRdb running MiXCR on the PCR reads. The table lists roughly 500,000 distinct CDR3 sequences, around a third of them singletons, with around 2.5% in the top ten. The source material was PBMCs from the stem cell graft donor, sampled from the stem cell graft. These receptors were taken from a human donor who donated a stem cell graft to a child with aplastic anemia.

Only a few counts were recorded for this clonotype. The chain uses TRBV15 and TRBJ1-1; D gene ambiguous. Germline loops: CDR1 LNHNV, CDR2 YYDKDF (reference sequence). V was clipped by 5 bases and J by 9 bases, with 16 bases between them. The CDR3 contains 13 residues. In nucleotides, the CDR3 is TGTGCCACCAGCGGAAATAGGAAGGCGAAAGCTTTCTTT. Translated: CATSGNRKAKAFF.

The chain joins TRBV6-4 to TRBJ1-1; D remains ambiguous. Trimming took off 2 bases at V and 3 bases at J, with 7 bases between the two ends. Germline-derived CDR1 and CDR2 are MRHNA and SNTAGT. The CDR3 loop spans 13 amino acids. The CDR3 DNA sequence: TGTGCCAGCAGTGACAGGGAGGACACTGAAGCTTTCTTT. Translated: CASSDREDTEAFF.

This clonotype was picked up a small number of times. The chain uses TRBV7-9 and TRBJ2-1, with 9 positions matching TRBD1. V lost 2 bases to trimming and J lost 7 bases; unmatched junction nucleotides: 6. The CDR3 extends over 15 amino acids. Germline V gene sequence: CDR1 SEHNR, CDR2 FQNEAQ (reference sequence). This CDR3 is CASSLSGTGMNEQFF. CDR3 DNA: TGTGCCAGCAGCTTAAGTGGGACAGGGATGAATGAGCAGTTCTTC.

The chain couples TRBV5-1 to TRBJ1-4; the D gene is possibly TRBD1 (5 bases). Trimming cost V 1 base and J 5 bases, with 18 bases left between them. Per the germline V gene, CDR1 is SGHRS and CDR2 is YFSETQ. The CDR3 runs to 17 residues. In DNA form, the CDR3 reads TGCGCCAGCAGCTTGTGGGGCAGCGACGGGATAAATGAAAAACTGTTTTTT. Amino acid sequence: CASSLWGSDGINEKLFF.

The chain combines TRBV10-3 with TRBJ2-5; the D is unclear. Germline CDR1 ENHRY, CDR2 SYGVKD. Trimming removed 3 bases from V and 3 bases from J, with 5 bases in between. CDR3 length: 12 residues. The CDR3 DNA reads TGTGCCATCAGTGAACGGGAAGAGACCCAGTACTTC. Amino acid sequence: CAISEREETQYF.

The chain links TRBV18 to TRBJ2-2; D perhaps matches TRBD2 (6 bases). Germline values: CDR1 KGHSH, CDR2 LQKENI. V was clipped by 3 bases and J by 5 bases, with 13 bases between them. The CDR3 spans 15 residues. In nucleotides, the CDR3 is TGTGCCAGCTCACCGAATCTGGGACTTACCGGGGAGCTGTTTTTT. This gives the protein CASSPNLGLTGELFF.

This chain uses TRBV20-1 with TRBJ2-3; TRBD2 aligns across 7 bases. Germline CDR1 and CDR2: DFQATT and SNEGSKA (reference sequence). J gave up 4 bases and V 4 bases, and 8 bases lay outside the gene matches. The CDR3 consists of 14 residues. CDR3 coding DNA: TGCAGTGCTACGACCAGCGGGAAGCCAGATACGCAGTATTTT. This sequence encodes CSATTSGKPDTQYF.

This chain uses TRBV5-4 with TRBJ1-2; D remains ambiguous. The CDR3 covers 15 residues. The germline V gene encodes CDR1 SGHNT and CDR2 YYREEE (reference sequence). V was clipped by 4 bases and J by 1 base, with 14 bases between them. CDR3 amino acids: CASSTWVGLNYGYTF. CDR3 in DNA: TGTGCCAGCAGCACCTGGGTCGGACTTAACTATGGCTACACCTTC.